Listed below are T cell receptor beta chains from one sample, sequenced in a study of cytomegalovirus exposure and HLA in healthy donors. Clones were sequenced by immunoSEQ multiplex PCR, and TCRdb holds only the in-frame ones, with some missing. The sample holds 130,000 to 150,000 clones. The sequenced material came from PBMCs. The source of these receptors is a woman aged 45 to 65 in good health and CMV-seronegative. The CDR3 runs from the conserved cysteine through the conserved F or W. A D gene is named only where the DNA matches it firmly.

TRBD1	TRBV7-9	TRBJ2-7	CASSKDGTGAYEQYF	TGTGCCAGCAGCAAGGATGGGACAGGGGCCTACGAGCAGTACTTC
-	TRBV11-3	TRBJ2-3	CASSFRGTDTQYF	TGTGCCAGCAGCTTCCGGGGCACAGATACGCAGTATTTT
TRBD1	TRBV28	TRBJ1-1	CASSFGATGGNTEAFF	TGTGCCAGCAGTTTTGGGGCGACAGGGGGTAACACTGAAGCTTTCTTT
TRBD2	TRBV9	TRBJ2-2	CASSLAENTGELFF	TGTGCCAGCTCTCTAGCGGAGAACACCGGGGAGCTGTTTTTT
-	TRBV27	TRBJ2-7	CASSLLQDPYEQYF	TGTGCCAGCAGTTTACTACAGGACCCCTACGAGCAGTACTTC
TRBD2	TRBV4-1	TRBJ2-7	CASSQGSGSEPPTYEQYF	TGCGCCAGCAGCCAAGGGAGCGGGAGCGAGCCGCCTACCTACGAGCAGTACTTC
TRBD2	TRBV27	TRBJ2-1	CASTLLSGGGNEQFF	TGTGCCAGCACTCTCCTTAGCGGGGGGGGCAATGAGCAGTTCTTC
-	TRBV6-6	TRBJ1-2	CASSYSAEHYGYTF	TGTGCCAGCAGTTACTCGGCTGAACACTATGGCTACACCTTC
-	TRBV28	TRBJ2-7	CASSPTGFDAYEQYF	TGTGCCAGCAGCCCAACAGGCTTCGACGCCTACGAGCAGTACTTC
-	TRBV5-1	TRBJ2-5	CASSSTGNEQYF	TGCGCCAGCAGCTCCACAGGGAATGAGCAGTACTTC
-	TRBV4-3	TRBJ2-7	CASSQGPGRPYEQYF	TGCGCCAGCAGCCAAGGCCCCGGGAGACCCTACGAGCAGTACTTC
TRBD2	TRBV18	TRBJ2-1	CASSPLAGGYDEQFF	TGTGCCAGCTCACCCTTAGCGGGGGGCTACGATGAGCAGTTCTTC
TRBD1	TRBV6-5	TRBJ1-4	CASRTGQGREKLFF	TGTGCCAGCAGGACCGGACAGGGACGTGAAAAACTGTTTTTT
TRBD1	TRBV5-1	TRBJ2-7	CASSLVTTGDEQYF	TGCGCCAGCAGCTTGGTGACGACAGGGGACGAGCAGTACTTC
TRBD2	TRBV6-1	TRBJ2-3	CASSDRRGVSTDTQYF	TGTGCCAGCAGTGATAGGCGGGGGGTCAGCACAGATACGCAGTATTTT
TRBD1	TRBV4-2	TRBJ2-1	CASSQDRDREQFF	TGTGCCAGCAGCCAAGATCGGGACAGGGAGCAGTTCTTC
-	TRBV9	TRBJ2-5	CASSVGSRQETQYF	TGTGCCAGCAGCGTAGGGTCTAGACAAGAGACCCAGTACTTC
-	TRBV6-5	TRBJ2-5	CASSYSPGAPQETQYF	TGTGCCAGCAGTTACTCGCCAGGGGCGCCCCAAGAGACCCAGTACTTC
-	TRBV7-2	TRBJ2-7	CASSPRRPYEQYF	TGTGCCAGCAGCCCCCGCAGGCCCTACGAGCAGTACTTC
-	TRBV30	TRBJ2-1	CAWSGTDNEQFF	TGTGCCTGGAGTGGTACGGACAATGAGCAGTTCTTC
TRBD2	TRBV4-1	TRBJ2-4	CASSPIAGGGAKNIQYF	TGCGCCAGCAGCCCGATAGCGGGAGGGGGAGCCAAAAACATTCAGTACTTC
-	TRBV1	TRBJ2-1	CTSRLAGGSSYNEQFF	TGCACCAGCAGACTAGCGGGAGGGAGCTCCTACAATGAGCAGTTCTTC
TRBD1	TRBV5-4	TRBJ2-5	CASSLKQGDETQYF	TGTGCCAGCAGCTTAAAACAGGGGGACGAGACCCAGTACTTC
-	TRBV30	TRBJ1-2	CAWDRLNYGYTF	TGTGCCTGGGACAGACTTAACTATGGCTACACCTTC
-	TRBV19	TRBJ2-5	CASSNGVRGETQYF	TGTGCCAGTAGTAACGGTGTCAGGGGAGAGACCCAGTACTTC
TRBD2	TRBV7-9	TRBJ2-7	CASSLVAGEGYEQYF	TGTGCCAGCAGCTTAGTAGCGGGGGAAGGCTACGAGCAGTACTTC
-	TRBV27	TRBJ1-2	CASSFVGGSRPYGYTF	TGTGCCAGCAGCTTTGTCGGGGGAAGCAGACCGTATGGCTACACCTTC
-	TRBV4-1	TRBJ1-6	CASSQDYGTSNSPLHF	TGCGCCAGCAGCCAAGATTACGGGACATCTAATTCACCCCTCCACTTT
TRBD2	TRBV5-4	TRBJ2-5	CASSPGLAGEETQYF	TGTGCCAGCAGCCCGGGACTAGCGGGAGAAGAGACCCAGTACTTC
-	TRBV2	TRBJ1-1	CATQREQGSTEAFF	TGTGCCACCCAGCGGGAGCAGGGGAGCACTGAAGCTTTCTTT
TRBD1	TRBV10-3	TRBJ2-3	CAISVGQGEDTQYF	TGTGCCATCAGTGTGGGACAGGGAGAAGATACGCAGTATTTT
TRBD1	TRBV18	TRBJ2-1	CASSPGTGVYNEQFF	TGTGCCAGCTCACCCGGGACAGGGGTTTACAATGAGCAGTTCTTC
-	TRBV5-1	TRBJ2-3	CASSLGQVTFADTQYF	TGCGCCAGCAGCTTGGGCCAGGTTACGTTTGCAGATACGCAGTATTTT
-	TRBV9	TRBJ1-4	CASSPRGGDREKLFF	TGTGCCAGCAGCCCCCGGGGAGGGGATAGGGAAAAACTGTTTTTT
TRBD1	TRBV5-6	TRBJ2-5	CASSTTGAETQYF	TGTGCCAGCAGCACAACAGGGGCGGAGACCCAGTACTTC
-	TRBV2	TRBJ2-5	CASSENRGGQETQYF	TGTGCCAGCAGTGAAAATAGGGGGGGACAAGAGACCCAGTACTTC
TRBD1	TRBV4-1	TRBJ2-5	CASSQPGTAETQYF	TGCGCCAGCAGCCAACCCGGGACAGCCGAGACCCAGTACTTC
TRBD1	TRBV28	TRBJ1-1	CASRSTGTSGGGAFF	TGTGCCAGCAGATCGACAGGGACAAGTGGTGGGGGAGCTTTCTTT
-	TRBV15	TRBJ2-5	CATGRRQGETQYF	TGTGCCACCGGCCGTAGGCAGGGGGAGACCCAGTACTTC
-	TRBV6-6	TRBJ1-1	CASRPGGTEAFF	TGTGCCAGCAGACCAGGTGGCACTGAAGCTTTCTTT
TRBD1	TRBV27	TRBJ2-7	CASSLGRGTGYPYEQYF	TGTGCCAGCAGTTTAGGCAGGGGGACAGGGTACCCCTACGAGCAGTACTTC
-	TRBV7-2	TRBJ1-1	CATQLRRGNTEAFF	TGTGCCACCCAGCTTAGAAGAGGGAACACTGAAGCTTTCTTT
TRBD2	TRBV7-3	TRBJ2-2	CASSKAGGDTGELFF	TGTGCCAGCAGTAAAGCGGGGGGGGACACCGGGGAGCTGTTTTTT
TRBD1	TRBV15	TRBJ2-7	CATATLTGNYEQYF	TGTGCCACCGCCACCCTGACAGGGAACTACGAGCAGTACTTC
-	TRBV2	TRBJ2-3	CASPTPQGPTDTQYF	TGTGCCAGTCCCACCCCCCAGGGTCCCACAGATACGCAGTATTTT
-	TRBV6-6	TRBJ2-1	CAVSQAMNEQFF	TGTGCCGTATCCCAGGCGATGAATGAGCAGTTCTTC
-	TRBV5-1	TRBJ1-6	CASSEGGETSPLHF	TGCGCCAGCAGCGAAGGTGGAGAAACTTCACCCCTCCACTTT
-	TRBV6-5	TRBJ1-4	CASSSRIHNEKLFF	TGTGCCAGCAGTTCCAGGATTCATAACGAAAAACTGTTTTTT
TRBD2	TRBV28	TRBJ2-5	CASSPQGLADETQYF	TGTGCCAGCAGCCCCCAGGGACTAGCCGACGAGACCCAGTACTTC